The 24 T cell receptor beta chains below were found in one sample sequenced in a study of blood T cell repertoires in COVID-19 (TCRdb year 2020). The library was prepared using the immunoSEQ multiplex PCR assay. The table was pulled from immuneACCESS by TCRdb, which kept in-frame rearrangements only. Such tables lose some clones; where checked, under half of the loss comes from unresolved V genes, and the rest has no known cause. Within this sample are some 170,000 clones, with around 79% of them counted one time only. The top ten clones comprise 26% of the sample. The material sequenced was peripheral blood. The receptors were gathered from a woman between 65 and 79 years old with acute or convalescent COVID-19.

The V and J genes are TRBV2 and TRBJ1-6, with D maybe TRBD1 (5 bases). V was cut by 4 bases and J by 6 bases, with 10 bases left in between. From germline, CDR1 is SNHLY and CDR2 FYNNEI. The CDR3 contains 14 residues. Written as DNA, the CDR3 is TGTGCCAGCAGTGTTAGTGACAGTAATTCACCCCTCCACTTT. Translation: CASSVSDSNSPLHF.

This clone was seen only once. The V gene is TRBV5-6, the J gene TRBJ1-2; 7 bases agree with TRBD1. The germline V gene has CDR1 SGHDT and CDR2 YYEEEE. V lost 4 bases and J lost 4; bases outside the gene matches: 10. The CDR3 extends over 15 amino acids. This chain's CDR3 is CASSLRQGGAYGYTF. The DNA for the CDR3 is TGTGCCAGCAGCCTTCGACAGGGTGGGGCCTATGGCTACACCTTC.

This clone was seen a few times. The rearrangement uses TRBV6-5 and TRBJ2-5; a possible D gene is TRBD1 (5 bases). The CDR3 covers 13 residues. Germline V gene sequence: CDR1 MNHEY, CDR2 SVGAGI. The germline V and J ends were trimmed by 7 bases and 3 bases, with 12 bases remaining between them. The CDR3 spells CASTATAEETQYF. As DNA, the CDR3 is TGTGCCAGCACCGCGACAGCAGAAGAGACCCAGTACTTC.

The chain couples TRBV5-4 to TRBJ2-7; TRBD2 agrees at 11 bases. Germline CDR1 and CDR2: SGHNT and YYREEE (reference sequence). This CDR3 comprises 18 residues. Trimming cost V 0 bases and J 1 base; bases outside gene matches: 9. CDR3 in DNA: TGTGCCAGCAGCTTGGATCGGCTAGCGGGAGGTGAATCCTACGAGCAGTACTTC. Its translation: CASSLDRLAGGESYEQYF.

The chain recombines TRBV3-1 (or the pseudogene TRBV3-2) with TRBJ2-1; 9 nucleotides agree with TRBD2. The ends lost 3 bases at V and 0 bases at J; junction bases unmatched: 3. Per germline, CDR1 LGHDT and CDR2 YNNKEL (reference sequence). The CDR3 consists of 16 residues. This CDR3 reads CASSHPTSGSYNEQFF. Here the CDR3 DNA reads TGTGCCAGCAGCCACCCGACTAGCGGCTCCTACAATGAGCAGTTCTTC.

Points on this clone: With only one base between it and a far larger clone, this is likely a read error. J is TRBJ1-2 and V is TRBV7-3, with 8 bases matching TRBD1. Per the germline V gene, CDR1 is SGHTA and CDR2 is FQGTGA. The V and J ends lost 5 bases and 3 bases, in that order; junction bases with no gene match: 2. The CDR3 totals 13 residues. CDR3: CASSPDRDYGYTF. CDR3 bases: TGTGCCAGCAGCCCGGACAGGGACTATGGCTACACCTTC.

V is TRBV7-2 and J is TRBJ1-1; D possibly corresponds to TRBD1 (5 bases). The CDR3 sequence is 13 residues long. Looked up from germline, CDR1 is SGHTA and CDR2 is FQGNSA. Trimming left V 5 bases short and J 3 bases short, with 10 bases between. The CDR3 sequence is CASSPTGDTEAFF. As DNA, the CDR3 is TGTGCCAGCAGCCCAACAGGTGACACTGAAGCTTTCTTT. The full variable domain, rest sourced from reference TRBV7-2 and TRBJ1-1, is GAGVSQSPSNKVTEKGKDVELRCDPISGHTALYWYRQSLGQGLEFLIYFQGNSAPDKSGLPSDRFSAERTGGSVSTLTIQRTQQEDSAVYLCASSPTGDTEAFFGQGTRLTVV.

The rearrangement joins TRBV5-1 to TRBJ2-1; 14 bases agree with TRBD2. Germline values: CDR1 SGHRS, CDR2 YFSETQ. CDR3 length equals 15 residues. V gave up 3 bases and J gave up 7 bases; unmatched junction bases: 3. The CDR3 nucleotides read TGCGCCAGCAGCTGGGGACTAGCGGGAGATAATGAGCAGTTCTTC. Translating gives CASSWGLAGDNEQFF.

The V call is TRBV6-1, the J call TRBJ2-7; TRBD1 might be the D (5 bases). The CDR3 contains 16 residues. Germline values: CDR1 MNHNS, CDR2 SASEGT. V gave up 4 bases and J gave up 1 base, with 17 bases separating them. The CDR3 sequence is CASSVFYTGVSYEQYF. Written as DNA, the CDR3 is TGTGCCAGCAGTGTATTTTACACAGGAGTTTCCTACGAGCAGTACTTC.

This clone occurred many times. The V gene is TRBV28, the J gene TRBJ1-6; D is possibly TRBD1 (5 bases). The CDR3 is 15 amino acids. The V and J ends lost 8 bases and 0 bases respectively, with 11 bases between them. Germline loops: CDR1 MDHEN, CDR2 SYDVKM. DNA of the CDR3: TGTGCCAGCGTTGGGGCTAGCTCCTATAATTCACCCCTCCACTTT. Translated: CASVGASSYNSPLHF. Supplemented by reference TRBV28 and TRBJ1-6, the full variable domain reads DVKVTQSSRYLVKRTGEKVFLECVQDMDHENMFWYRQDPGLGLRLIYFSYDVKMKEKGDIPEGYSVSREKKERFSLILESASTNQTSMYLCASVGASSYNSPLHFGNGTRLTVT.

J is TRBJ2-7 and V is TRBV5-1; 7 bases map to TRBD2. V was pared by 5 bases and J by 5 bases, with 10 bases of the junction left unmatched. Per the germline V gene, CDR1 is SGHRS and CDR2 is YFSETQ. This CDR3 spans 14 amino acids. CDR3 loop: CASRRETRGDEQYF. The CDR3 DNA reads as TGCGCCAGCAGGCGGGAGACCCGGGGCGACGAGCAGTACTTC.

CDR3 region: CASSYEGLAGAADTQYF. The CDR3 nucleotides are TGTGCCAGCAGTTATGAGGGACTAGCGGGAGCAGCAGATACGCAGTATTTT. The J gene is TRBJ2-3, the V gene TRBV2, with 14 bases matching TRBD2. This CDR3 has 17 residues. The germline gives CDR1 SNHLY, CDR2 FYNNEI. The V and J ends lost 5 bases and 4 bases, in that order; junction bases with no gene match: 8.

The J gene is TRBJ2-1, the V gene TRBV7-7; tentative D call: TRBD1 (6 bases). Germline V gene lookup returns CDR1 SSHAT and CDR2 FNYEAQ (reference sequence). The V end was cut by 5 bases, the J end by 6 bases, with 17 bases between. CDR3 length: 15 residues. The DNA for the CDR3 is TGTGCCAGCAGCCCACAGGGATTGATAGGCAATGAGCAGTTCTTC. This gives the protein CASSPQGLIGNEQFF.

The chain has TRBV15 and TRBJ1-6; D not resolved. CDR1 and CDR2 (germline): LNHNV, YYDKDF (reference sequence). V lost 1 base to trimming and J lost 9 bases, with 13 bases between them. The CDR3 consists of 15 residues. The CDR3 nucleotides are TGTGCCACCAGCAGAGTTGCGGGCCTGGGTTCACCCCTCCACTTT. This translates into CATSRVAGLGSPLHF.

This rearrangement joins TRBV18 to TRBJ1-2; D ambiguous. The CDR3 contains 13 residues. Germline values: CDR1 KGHSH, CDR2 LQKENI. V lost 2 bases and J lost 0, with 4 bases in between. The CDR3 DNA reads TGTGCCAGCTCACCATCAGCTAACTATGGCTACACCTTC. Translating it yields CASSPSANYGYTF.

The rearrangement uses TRBV4-2 and TRBJ2-2; D is perhaps TRBD2 (6 bases). The CDR3 runs 17 residues. The V end was cut by 3 bases, the J end by 6 bases, with 20 bases between. In germline, CDR1 is LGHNA, CDR2 YNFKEQ. The CDR3 sequence: CASSQGRDSTLPGELFF. For the CDR3, the DNA is TGTGCCAGCAGCCAGGGCCGGGACTCAACGTTACCCGGGGAGCTGTTTTTT.

This clone has a count of ten or more. V gene TRBV14 combines with J gene TRBJ2-7; D might be TRBD1 (5 bases). V lost 4 bases, J lost 2 bases, and 12 bases lay in between. The CDR3 extends over 14 amino acids. Germline V lookup: CDR1 SGHDN, CDR2 FVKESK. The CDR3 is CASSPRVGAYEQYF. The CDR3 DNA follows: TGTGCCAGCAGCCCCAGGGTAGGGGCCTACGAGCAGTACTTC.

This chain joins TRBV27 and TRBJ2-7; the match to TRBD1 covers 9 bases. V shed 0 bases, J shed 7 bases, and the junction held 19 bases outside the gene matches. Germline V gene lookup returns CDR1 MNHEY and CDR2 SMNVEV (reference sequence). CDR3 length: 19 residues. The DNA for the CDR3 is TGTGCCAGCAGTTTATCGAAATCAATTGGGGGACAGGGTTCGTGGGAGCAGTACTTC. Translated, it gives CASSLSKSIGGQGSWEQYF.

J is TRBJ2-7 and V is TRBV19; 7 positions match TRBD1. V lost 6 bases and J lost 3; bases outside the gene matches: 11. The CDR3 totals 15 residues. The germline gives CDR1 LNHDA, CDR2 SQIVND (reference sequence). For the CDR3, the DNA is TGTGCCAGTAGCGTCCGACAGGGTGAAAACTACGAGCAGTACTTC. As protein: CASSVRQGENYEQYF.

The V gene is TRBV5-1, the J gene TRBJ2-5, with TRBD2 matching over 10 bases. The V gene end was trimmed by 4 bases and the J gene end by 3 bases; junction bases not matched to a gene: 3. The length of the CDR3 is 14 residues. CDR1 and CDR2 (germline): SGHRS, YFSETQ. CDR3 coding DNA: TGCGCCAGCAGCGCAGGGACTAGCGAAGAGACCCAGTACTTC. Protein product: CASSAGTSEETQYF.

The J gene is TRBJ1-6, the V gene TRBV4-1; weak D call: TRBD1 (6 bases). The germline CDR1 and CDR2 sequences are MGHRA and YSYEKL. The CDR3 is made up of 17 amino acids. Between the trimmed V and J ends, which lost 1 base and 6 bases, there was a span of 16 bases. The CDR3, as DNA: TGCGCCAGCAGCCAAGCAGGCCAGGGGACGTCTAATTCACCCCTCCACTTT. Residues: CASSQAGQGTSNSPLHF.

The chain recombines TRBV4-1 with TRBJ2-7, with a tentative D call TRBD1 (6 bases). Trimming took 3 bases from V and 6 from J, leaving 18 bases between them. Germline CDR1 reads MGHRA; CDR2 reads YSYEKL. The CDR3 is 15 residues long. The CDR3 nucleotides are TGCGCCAGCAGCCAGTTTACAGGCCAGGGGAGCGAGCAGTACTTC. Translating it yields CASSQFTGQGSEQYF.

This chain joins TRBV11-3 and TRBJ2-1; 8 bases match TRBD2. Trimming took 1 base from V and 3 from J; bases not matched to a gene: 2. The germline gives CDR1 SGHNT, CDR2 YENEEA. The CDR3 covers 15 residues. DNA of the CDR3: TGTGCCAGCAGCTTAGCCGGGACTAGCTACAATGAGCAGTTCTTC. Translation: CASSLAGTSYNEQFF.

The chain has TRBV11-3 and TRBJ1-3, with D hard to call. Germline V gene lookup returns CDR1 SGHNT and CDR2 YENEEA. V was clipped by 5 bases and J by 0 bases, with 5 bases between them. The CDR3 runs to 13 residues. Here the CDR3 reads CASSPNSGNTIYF. The CDR3 coding sequence is TGTGCCAGCAGCCCTAACTCTGGAAACACCATATATTTT.